The clone carrying this T cell receptor beta chain has a count of ten or more. The target antigen is unknown. This record belongs to a study of read filtering for tumor transcriptome and immune sequencing. This library used about 360 ng RNA and molecular barcoded adaptors spanning alpha/delta and beta/gamma chains. In TCRdb, the reads were re-called with MiXCR into one record per CDR3 protein. The sample has under 150,000 distinct CDR3 sequences, around 14% seen once. Germline V lookup: CDR1 MGHRA, CDR2 YSYEKL. This CDR3 spans 15 amino acids. V dropped 2 bases and J dropped 3 bases, with 13 bases sitting between them. Study-wide findings and caveats: Even smaller IR-seq throughput identified most shared clonotypes.

V and J are TRBV4-1 and TRBJ1-1; no reliable D call. The receptor comes from a donor at least 40 years old with multiple myeloma. What was sequenced was a population of CD138-negative cells sorted from bone marrow. The DNA of the CDR3 is TGCGCCAGCAGCCAACCCGGGAGGGAGTACACTGAAGCTTTCTTT. Its protein is CASSQPGREYTEAFF.